The T cell receptor (beta chain) under discussion was sequenced for a study of chemoradiotherapy in HPV16-positive cancers. Study-wide context: Candidate HPV-specific clones and shared TCR motifs came from a couple of HPV16-positive patients.

Study-wide points: For HPV16-positive patients, expanding HPV-responsive T cells associated with longer recurrence-free survival. The functional HPV-specific definition rests on just a couple of HPV16-positive patients.

Samples were taken several times over chemoradiotherapy. This CDR3 is 13 amino acids long. Germline V gene lookup returns CDR1 MDHEN and CDR2 SYDVKM. The V end was cut by 3 bases, the J end by 8 bases, with 13 bases between. To note about this clone: Its antigen is still unknown.

Profiling relied on immunoSEQ multiplex PCR, and the TCRdb table lists in-frame clones only, not all of them. This table holds some 25,000 clones, less than 95% found once. The specimen was collected from a patient who underwent chemoradiotherapy. The genes are TRBV28 and TRBJ1-2, with D maybe TRBD1 (5 bases). This clonotype was sampled from a human donor with HPV-associated anogenital cancer. CDR3 bases: TGTGCCAGCAGTTTTAGAGTATGGGGGGGCTACACCTTC. Its protein is CASSFRVWGGYTF.